Below, 14 T cell receptor beta chains from the same sample are listed, as sequenced in a study of blood T cell repertoires in COVID-19. The repertoire was sequenced with immunoSEQ multiplex PCR; TCRdb's copy has only in-frame clones and lacks some. The sample comprises 250,000 to 300,000 clones, 85% to 90% of which are singletons, and more than 0.95% rests with the top ten. The sequenced sample was peripheral blood. These receptors all come from a woman between 40 and 50 years old who had recovered from COVID-19.

The rearrangement uses TRBV18 and TRBJ2-1; TRBD2 agrees at 10 bases. The CDR3 contains 15 residues. The germline V gene encodes CDR1 KGHSH and CDR2 LQKENI. V was pared by 3 bases and J by 8 bases, with 7 bases of the junction left unmatched. In nucleotides, the CDR3 is TGTGCCAGCTCACCTCCCGCTAGCGGGAGATATGAGCAGTTCTTC. Translating it yields CASSPPASGRYEQFF.

Written as DNA, the CDR3 is TGTGCCAGCAGCCCAGCGGGCAGGGGGCCCGCAGCTTTCTTT. It specifies CASSPAGRGPAAFF. This sequence joins TRBV7-2 and TRBJ1-1; 8 nucleotides line up with TRBD1. The V segment lost 5 bases and the J segment 10 bases; nucleotides outside the gene matches: 12. CDR3 length equals 14 residues. The germline V gene has CDR1 SGHTA and CDR2 FQGNSA.

This CDR3 is CASSPRTGNTQYF. CDR3 DNA: TGTGCCAGTAGTCCCCGGACAGGGAATACGCAGTATTTT. The V call is TRBV19, the J call TRBJ2-3; the match to TRBD1 covers 8 bases. Germline loops: CDR1 LNHDA, CDR2 SQIVND (reference sequence). CDR3 length: 13 residues. V lost 5 bases, J lost 7 bases, and 5 bases stayed unmatched. The whole variable domain, filled in from reference TRBV19 and TRBJ2-3, reads DGGITQSPKYLFRKEGQNVTLSCEQNLNHDAMYWYRQDPGQGLRLIYYSQIVNDFQKGDIAEGYSVSREKKESFPLTVTSAQKNPTAFYLCASSPRTGNTQYFGPGTRLTVL.

This clone was seen once. The rearrangement uses TRBV12-3 or TRBV12-4 and TRBJ2-7, with D possibly matching TRBD1 (7 bases). The V and J ends lost 6 bases and 4 bases respectively, with 10 bases between them. The CDR3 extends over 12 amino acids. In DNA form, the CDR3 reads TGTGCCAGCAGCCAGGGGGGTTACGAGCAGTACTTC. The encoded protein is CASSQGGYEQYF.

This clone appeared a single time. The chain couples TRBV21-1 to TRBJ2-7; no DNA check was done on the table's D call, TRBD2. TRBV21-1 is a pseudogene. The CDR3 is 17 residues long. CDR3 coding DNA: TGTGCCAGCAGCAAACGGGGGGGCAGGGACAGCTCCTACGAGCAGTACGTC. As protein: CASSKRGGRDSSYEQYV.

V usage is TRBV7-2 and J usage is TRBJ1-1, with D perhaps TRBD1 (5 bases). V lost 1 base and J 2 bases, leaving 11 bases between the germline ends. Looked up from germline, CDR1 is SGHTA and CDR2 is FQGNSA. The CDR3 length is 15 residues. CDR3 sequence: CASSLDGGRNTEAFF. The CDR3 nucleotides are TGTGCCAGCAGCTTAGACGGGGGTAGAAACACTGAAGCTTTCTTT.

CDR3 region: CASSLERGGGYTF. The CDR3 DNA sequence: TGTGCCAGCAGCCTAGAGAGGGGGGGCGGCTACACCTTC. The rearrangement uses TRBV13 and TRBJ1-2, with a weak D call TRBD1 (6 bases). This CDR3 is 13 amino acids long. Germline loops: CDR1 PRHDT, CDR2 FYEKMQ (reference sequence). With 5 bases removed from V and 8 bases from J, the gap between germline ends came to 15 bases.

With respect to this clone: The sample carries other DNA sequences with the same CDR3. This chain uses TRBV18 with TRBJ1-4; weak D call: TRBD1 (5 bases). Trimming took 3 bases from V and 5 from J, leaving 13 bases between them. The CDR3 has 15 amino acids. Per germline, CDR1 KGHSH and CDR2 LQKENI. The CDR3, as DNA: TGTGCCAGCTCACCCCGGGGGGGGACGAATGAAAAACTGTTTTTT. This sequence encodes CASSPRGGTNEKLFF.

This sequence joins TRBV19 and TRBJ2-1; tentative D call: TRBD2 (6 bases). Between the trimmed V and J ends, which lost 0 bases and 2 bases, there was a span of 11 bases. Germline V gene lookup returns CDR1 LNHDA and CDR2 SQIVND (reference sequence). This CDR3 spans 16 amino acids. The CDR3 loop reads CASSIDRGLAYNEQFF. CDR3 bases: TGTGCCAGTAGTATAGATCGGGGACTGGCCTACAATGAGCAGTTCTTC.

V is TRBV27 and J is TRBJ2-2; a weak D match, TRBD1 (6 bases). In germline, CDR1 is MNHEY, CDR2 SMNVEV (reference sequence). V lost 6 bases and J lost 4, with 12 bases in between. The CDR3 is 14 residues long. CDR3 residues: CASSSGTPTGELFF. The DNA for the CDR3 is TGTGCCAGCAGCTCCGGGACACCCACCGGGGAGCTGTTTTTT.

This sequence joins TRBV6-6 and TRBJ1-1, with a weak D call TRBD1 (5 bases). Trimming cost V 8 bases and J 8 bases, with 18 bases left between them. The germline V gene has CDR1 MNHNY and CDR2 SVGAGI (reference sequence). The CDR3 spans 13 residues. The DNA of the CDR3 is TGTGCCAGCGACGCGACAGCATGGGGCGAAGCTTTCTTT. Amino acids: CASDATAWGEAFF.

As DNA, the CDR3 is TGTGCCTGGAGTGCCCCGACTAGCGGCTCCTACGAGCAGTACTTC. Residues: CAWSAPTSGSYEQYF. This chain links TRBV30 with TRBJ2-7; 9 nucleotides align to TRBD2. This CDR3 comprises 15 residues. The J segment lost 0 bases and the V segment lost 1 base, leaving 4 bases of the junction unmatched. Germline CDR1 and CDR2: GTSNPN and SVGIG (reference sequence).

This clone came up once. This chain uses TRBV19 with TRBJ2-3, with 8 bases that match TRBD2. CDR1 and CDR2 from the germline V gene are LNHDA and SQIVND (reference sequence). There are 15 residues in the CDR3. Germline trimming cut 6 bases from V and 0 bases from J; bases unmatched to any gene: 5. As DNA, the CDR3 is TGTGCCAGTAGGGTAGCGGGGCAGAGCACAGATACGCAGTATTTT. This encodes CASRVAGQSTDTQYF.

This clone showed up just once. The rearrangement uses TRBV5-1 and TRBJ2-3, with TRBD2 matching 9 bases. The CDR3 is 13 amino acids. V dropped 9 bases and J dropped 4; count of bases not matched to a gene: 6. Germline assignment: CDR1 SGHRS and CDR2 YFSETQ. The chain's CDR3 is CATRRGGPDTQYF. CDR3 in DNA: TGCGCCACCCGGCGGGGGGGCCCAGATACGCAGTATTTT.